Following are 9 T cell receptor beta chains from one sample sequenced in a study of OX40 agonist ivuxolimab in advanced cancers. TCRdb's table, derived via immunoSEQ multiplex PCR, lists solely in-frame clones and lacks some. The data hold 45,000 to 50,000 clones, with roughly 90% observed a single time. Sequenced material: CD4+ or CD8+ T cells sorted from blood, taken in a trial of the OX40 agonist ivuxolimab. The receptor set was obtained from an adult with an advanced solid tumor such as melanoma, head and neck, liver or kidney cancer.

The chain recombines TRBV4-1 with TRBJ1-1, with D uncertain. Trimming pared 4 bases from V and 4 bases from J, leaving 13 bases between. The length of the CDR3 is 14 residues. CDR1 is MGHRA and CDR2 is YSYEKL in the germline V gene. CDR3 nucleotides: TGCGCCAGCAGCCTACCCACCCGAGGCACTGAAGCTTTCTTT. This translates into CASSLPTRGTEAFF.

The chain is built from TRBV29-1 and TRBJ2-5; D is perhaps TRBD1 (5 bases). CDR1 and CDR2 from the germline V gene are SQVTM and ANQGSEA. V lost 0 bases and J 1 base, leaving 9 bases between the germline ends. The CDR3 is 14 residues long. The CDR3 loop reads CSVEDVTAQETQYF. CDR3 DNA: TGCAGCGTTGAAGATGTGACAGCCCAAGAGACCCAGTACTTC.

The chain joins TRBV2 to TRBJ2-2; D is uncertain. V was trimmed by 6 bases and J by 5 bases, leaving 4 bases between them. Germline V gene data show CDR1 as SNHLY and CDR2 as FYNNEI. This CDR3 spans 11 amino acids. Written as DNA, the CDR3 is TGTGCCAGCAGAGTTACCGGGGAGCTGTTTTTT. Amino acids: CASRVTGELFF.

The DNA for the CDR3 is TGTGCCAGCAGTTACGAACATTCGAAAGGAAACACCATATATTTT. Amino acids: CASSYEHSKGNTIYF. The rearrangement links TRBV6-5 to TRBJ1-3; no firm D call. Germline CDR1 and CDR2: MNHEY and SVGAGI. The ends were cut back, 2 bases at V and 4 bases at J, with 12 bases in the middle. The CDR3 totals 15 residues.

J is TRBJ2-1 and V is TRBV5-5, with no clear D. This CDR3 is built from 15 residues. CDR1 SGHKS and CDR2 YYEKEE come from the germline V gene (reference sequence). Trimming took 1 base from V and 0 from J, leaving 8 bases between them. Here the CDR3 reads CASSLISGSYNEQFF. CDR3 bases: TGTGCCAGCAGCTTGATTTCGGGCTCCTACAATGAGCAGTTCTTC.

The chain uses TRBV11-3 and TRBJ1-1, with D tentatively TRBD1 (6 bases). Trimming removed 4 bases from V and 1 base from J, with 10 bases in between. This CDR3 region has 14 residues. Germline V CDR1 and CDR2: SGHNT, YENEEA. The CDR3 nucleotides are TGTGCCAGCAGCTCAGGACAGTCGAACACTGAAGCTTTCTTT. Encoded protein: CASSSGQSNTEAFF. Complete variable domain (other parts from reference TRBV11-3 and TRBJ1-1): EAGVVQSPRYKIIEKKQPVAFWCNPISGHNTLYWYLQNLGQGPELLIRYENEEAVDDSQLPKDRFSAERLKGVDSTLKIQPAELGDSAVYLCASSSGQSNTEAFFGQGTRLTVV.

J is TRBJ1-2 and V is TRBV7-8; D not certain. The CDR3 extends over 12 amino acids. Germline CDR1 SGHVS, CDR2 FQNEAQ. The V end was cut by 1 base, the J end by 2 bases, with 2 bases between. The CDR3 DNA follows: TGTGCCAGCAGCTTAGAAAACTATGGCTACACCTTC. Translating gives CASSLENYGYTF. The entire variable domain, with the rest obtained from reference TRBV7-8 and TRBJ1-2, is as follows: GAGVSQSPRYKVAKRGQDVALRCDPISGHVSLFWYQQALGQGPEFLTYFQNEAQLDKSGLPSDRFFAERPEGSVSTLKIQRTQQEDSAVYLCASSLENYGYTFGSGTRLTVV.

In this sample, this clone turned up a few times. V usage is TRBV11-2 and J usage is TRBJ1-1; D gene uncertain. Germline V gives CDR1 SGHAT, CDR2 FQNNGV. The CDR3 totals 12 residues. Trimming removed 4 bases at V and 0 bases at J, with 3 bases between. CDR3 sequence (DNA): TGTGCCAGCAGCTGGGTGAACACTGAAGCTTTCTTT. Amino acids: CASSWVNTEAFF.

The chain recombines TRBV6-5 with TRBJ2-7, with D tentatively TRBD1 (5 bases). Germline CDR1 reads MNHEY; CDR2 reads SVGAGI. The V end was cut by 5 bases, the J end by 4 bases, with 15 bases between. The CDR3 consists of 14 residues. The CDR3, as DNA: TGTGCCAGCAGTCACCGAGTAGGGGAATACGAGCAGTACGTC. Translated: CASSHRVGEYEQYV.